This passage covers 21 T cell receptor beta chains from one sample sequenced in a study of blood T cell repertoires in COVID-19. Measured with immunoSEQ multiplex PCR; TCRdb has only the in-frame clones, and not every one. The repertoire has tens of thousands of clones, about 91% of them found once; the top ten carry less than 6%. Sequences were obtained from peripheral blood. These receptor sequences come from a woman aged 80 or older with acute or convalescent COVID-19.

The chain combines TRBV19 with TRBJ2-2, with D unresolved. This CDR3 is built from 14 residues. Trimming removed 3 bases from V and 2 bases from J, with 7 bases in between. Germline lookup yields CDR1 LNHDA and CDR2 SQIVND (reference sequence). The CDR3 spells CASSIRVNTGELFF. CDR3 bases: TGTGCCAGTAGTATTCGGGTTAACACCGGGGAGCTGTTTTTT.

This clone was detected only once. The chain has TRBV5-5 and TRBJ2-1; 10 nucleotides agree with TRBD1. The CDR3 runs to 18 residues. The ends lost 4 bases at V and 0 bases at J; junction bases unmatched: 10. The germline V gene encodes CDR1 SGHKS and CDR2 YYEKEE (reference sequence). The CDR3, as DNA: TGTGCCAGCAGCCCGACAGGGGGCGGCCCATACTCCTACAATGAGCAGTTCTTC. This translates into CASSPTGGGPYSYNEQFF.

This clone was counted a single time. Its ends do not fully match the called genes, so a read error is possible. The rearrangement joins TRBV7-9 to TRBJ1-1; D not resolved. The CDR3 runs to 15 residues. Germline lookup yields CDR1 SEHNR and CDR2 FQNEAQ (reference sequence). This CDR3 is CASSLATWRNTEAFF. The CDR3 bases are TGTGCCAGCAGCCTAGCGACATGGCGAAACACTGAAGCTTTCTTT.

This clone was detected once. The V call is TRBV5-5, the J call TRBJ2-5; 9 bases line up with TRBD1. The V and J ends lost 3 bases and 1 base, in that order; junction bases with no gene match: 4. CDR1 is SGHKS and CDR2 is YYEKEE in the germline V gene (reference sequence). The CDR3 loop spans 15 amino acids. The CDR3 sequence: CASSSYRGLQETQYF. CDR3 nucleotides: TGTGCCAGCAGCTCATACAGGGGGCTCCAAGAGACCCAGTACTTC.

The chain has TRBV6-5 and TRBJ2-1; TRBD1 matches 8 bases. Germline loops: CDR1 MNHEY, CDR2 SVGAGI. V trimming: 2 bases; J trimming: 7 bases; junction bases outside the gene matches: 4. The CDR3 is 14 residues long. The CDR3, as DNA: TGTGCCAGCAGTTACCGGGGACAGGTGAATGAGCAGTTCTTC. Amino acid sequence: CASSYRGQVNEQFF.

This clone was seen only a few times. The chain joins TRBV5-1 to TRBJ1-2, with D perhaps matching TRBD1 (6 bases). V lost 5 bases to trimming and J lost 7 bases, with 18 bases between them. The V gene's germline CDR1 is SGHRS and CDR2 YFSETQ. The length of the CDR3 is 14 residues. The CDR3 coding sequence is TGCGCCAGCAGTTCTGGACGAACAGGGACTGGCTACACCTTC. Its translation: CASSSGRTGTGYTF.

The chain joins TRBV19 to TRBJ1-1, with 8 bases fitting TRBD1. Germline loops: CDR1 LNHDA, CDR2 SQIVND (reference sequence). Trimming cost V 9 bases and J 8 bases; bases outside gene matches: 20. The CDR3 length is 16 residues. The CDR3 bases are TGTGCCAGCGCGGACGGCCCCTCCAGGGGGCGGAAAGAAGCTTTCTTT. This gives the protein CASADGPSRGRKEAFF.

V and J are TRBV18 and TRBJ2-3; D is possibly TRBD2 (6 bases). This CDR3 contains 14 residues. Germline loops: CDR1 KGHSH, CDR2 LQKENI. The V and J ends lost 8 bases and 4 bases respectively, with 16 bases between them. CDR3 DNA: TGTGCCAGCGCGGGACCTACGGGCGCAGATACGCAGTATTTT. This gives the protein CASAGPTGADTQYF.

J is TRBJ2-2 and V is TRBV7-2; D is undetermined. The CDR3 totals 14 residues. V was pared by 5 bases and J by 4 bases, with 11 bases between. The germline V gene has CDR1 SGHTA and CDR2 FQGNSA. The CDR3 is CASSPTSFTGELFF. Written as DNA, the CDR3 is TGTGCCAGCAGCCCAACATCTTTCACCGGGGAGCTGTTTTTT.

The chain couples TRBV6-1 to TRBJ1-2, with TRBD1 identical over 7 bases. The CDR3 loop spans 16 amino acids. The trim removed 0 bases at V and 6 bases at J, leaving 10 bases unmatched. Germline values: CDR1 MNHNS, CDR2 SASEGT. CDR3 in DNA: TGTGCCAGCAGTGAAGCTTCAGCAGGGGGAATCCATGGCTACACCTTC. Translated, it gives CASSEASAGGIHGYTF.

The gene calls are TRBV3-1 (or the pseudogene TRBV3-2) and TRBJ1-3; no clear D. The CDR3 is 15 residues long. Germline loops: CDR1 LGHDT, CDR2 YNNKEL (reference sequence). V lost 0 bases, J lost 4 bases, and 10 bases lay in between. The CDR3 here is CASSQEITGGNTIYF. In nucleotides, the CDR3 is TGTGCCAGCAGCCAAGAAATAACGGGAGGAAACACCATATATTTT.

The J gene is TRBJ1-4, the V gene TRBV4-3, with 7 bases matching TRBD1. This CDR3 is built from 16 residues. J was trimmed by 2 bases and V by 1 base; bases with no gene match: 4. Germline-derived CDR1 and CDR2 are LGHNA and YSLEER. The CDR3 nucleotides are TGCGCCAGCAGCCAAGGCAACAGGGGTACTAATGAAAAACTGTTTTTT. Residues: CASSQGNRGTNEKLFF.

This clone showed up just a few times. The genes are TRBV3-1 (or the pseudogene TRBV3-2) and TRBJ1-1; 8 nucleotides match TRBD1. There are 14 residues in the CDR3. Germline assignment: CDR1 LGHDT and CDR2 YNNKEL (reference sequence). V shed 4 bases, J shed 5 bases, and the junction held 6 bases outside the gene matches. CDR3 bases: TGTGCCAGCAGCCCCGGACAGGGACGGACTGAAGCTTTCTTT. Translated, it gives CASSPGQGRTEAFF.

The gene calls are TRBV19 and TRBJ1-1; TRBD1 is a possible D gene (6 bases). Germline V CDR1 and CDR2: LNHDA, SQIVND (reference sequence). This CDR3 has 15 amino acids. The V end was cut by 4 bases, the J end by 5 bases, with 17 bases between. The CDR3 DNA reads as TGTGCCAGTAGTAACGACGGGGGGCGATATACTGAAGCTTTCTTT. Its protein product is CASSNDGGRYTEAFF.

This clone appeared once. The chain combines TRBV14 with TRBJ1-2; D gene unclear. CDR3 length: 13 amino acids. Germline CDR1 is SGHDN and CDR2 is FVKESK. Trimming took off 1 base at V and 8 bases at J, with 11 bases between the two ends. As DNA, the CDR3 is TGTGCCAGCAGCCAAGGAACGACGAGGGGCTACACCTTC. Amino acids: CASSQGTTRGYTF.

J is TRBJ2-1 and V is TRBV30; D ambiguous. This CDR3 is 15 amino acids long. V was shortened by 0 bases and J by 8 bases, with 17 bases between the two germline ends. The germline gives CDR1 GTSNPN, CDR2 SVGIG (reference sequence). The CDR3 nucleotides are TGTGCCTGGAGTGTACCCGGTTCCCCTATGGATGAGCAGTTCTTC. Translated, it gives CAWSVPGSPMDEQFF.

This chain uses TRBV3-1 (or the pseudogene TRBV3-2) with TRBJ2-3, with 8 bases aligning to TRBD2. The CDR3 is made up of 17 amino acids. Trimming cost V 4 bases and J 5 bases; bases outside gene matches: 14. From germline, CDR1 is LGHDT and CDR2 YNNKEL (reference sequence). As DNA, the CDR3 is TGTGCCAGCAGCCGGGATCTTGTAGCGGGGAAGGTAGATACGCAGTATTTT. Translation gives CASSRDLVAGKVDTQYF.

The chain combines TRBV29-1 with TRBJ1-2; TRBD1 matches 7 bases. The CDR3 is 14 amino acids. V dropped 7 bases and J dropped 1; count of bases not matched to a gene: 9. CDR1 and CDR2 from the germline V gene are SQVTM and ANQGSEA. CDR3 nucleotide sequence: TGCAGCGCCCATGGACAGGATAGTAACTATGGCTACACCTTC. Its protein product is CSAHGQDSNYGYTF.

The rearrangement joins TRBV4-2 to TRBJ1-4; 10 bases align to TRBD1. V shed 1 base, J shed 6 bases, and the junction held 8 bases outside the gene matches. Germline CDR1 LGHNA, CDR2 YNFKEQ. The CDR3 sequence is 17 residues long. The CDR3 nucleotides are TGTGCCAGCAGCCAAGGGCACACCGGGACAGGGGATGAAAAACTGTTTTTT. Protein product: CASSQGHTGTGDEKLFF.

The genes are TRBV5-4 and TRBJ2-3, with TRBD2 matching over 7 bases. Per germline, CDR1 SGHNT and CDR2 YYREEE (reference sequence). CDR3 size: 14 residues. J lost 1 base, V lost 6 bases, and 5 bases had no gene match. The DNA of the CDR3 is TGTGCCAGCACCGTGGGGGGGGGCACAGATACGCAGTATTTT. Amino acids: CASTVGGGTDTQYF.

The chain couples TRBV5-1 to TRBJ2-7, with 7 positions matching TRBD2. The CDR3 is made up of 15 amino acids. Germline V gene lookup returns CDR1 SGHRS and CDR2 YFSETQ. Trimming took 4 bases from V and 3 from J; bases not matched to a gene: 10. The CDR3: CASSPQPGGDYEQYF. Here the CDR3 DNA reads TGCGCCAGCAGCCCCCAGCCGGGGGGAGACTACGAGCAGTACTTC.